This TCR beta chain was identified in a study of blood T cell repertoires in COVID-19. As for the study in general: From the United States, Italy and Spain came samples of acute and convalescent COVID-19. The analysed material was cDNA or gDNA that came from T cells, B-cell-depleted T cells, or PBMCs.

Looked up from germline, CDR1 is MNHEY and CDR2 is SVGAGI. The CDR3 sequence is 15 residues long. With 0 bases clipped from V and 8 bases from J, the junction kept 5 bases outside the gene matches. Original processing methods: How many nucleated cells were present was estimated from reference gene primer amplification. Using immunoSEQ multiplex PCR, the repertoire was profiled, and TCRdb retains in-frame clones only, with some absent. The V and J calls and clone size come from that table; D and trimming were worked out from the DNA. The table includes more than 45,000 clones, 90% detected once. The chain recombines TRBV6-5 with TRBJ1-4; TRBD1 agrees at 8 bases. The source of this sequence is a man aged 70-80 years with acute or convalescent COVID-19. What was sequenced was peripheral blood. The CDR3 DNA reads TGTGCCAGCAGTTACTCGACAGGGGTTCAAGAAAAACTGTTTTTT. Its protein is CASSYSTGVQEKLFF.